The 15 T cell receptor beta chains below were found in one sample sequenced in a study of post-analysis software for immune sequencing data. General study findings and limits: A few TRBV segments appeared more often in patients than in controls, and TRBV5-6, TRBV5-1 and TRBV20-1 were among these.

Unique molecular identifiers featured in each of the TCR beta cDNA libraries. TCRdb independently ran MiXCR on the PCR reads; one entry per CDR3 protein. The table lists 380,000 or so distinct CDR3 sequences, around 37% of them singletons. These receptors' targets are unknown. The sequencing input was blood. The receptors stem from a girl aged 10 to 17 with multiple sclerosis.

This clonotype was found a few times. The chain couples TRBV5-1 to TRBJ2-7, with TRBD2 matching 10 bases. The V gene's germline CDR1 is SGHRS and CDR2 YFSETQ. The CDR3 runs 13 residues. The V and J ends lost 7 bases and 5 bases, in that order; junction bases with no gene match: 6. The CDR3 nucleotides are TGCGCCAGCGCTCTAGCGGGGGCCCACGAGCAGTACTTC. This gives the protein CASALAGAHEQYF.

The CDR3 region is CASSPRGSGYSTDTQYF. CDR3 bases: TGTGCCAGCAGCCCTCGTGGTAGCGGGTATAGCACAGATACGCAGTATTTT. The V and J genes are TRBV5-6 and TRBJ2-3; 7 nucleotides align to TRBD2. Looked up from germline, CDR1 is SGHDT and CDR2 is YYEEEE. The ends lost 4 bases at V and 0 bases at J; junction bases unmatched: 11. The CDR3 contains 17 residues.

In this sample, this clonotype turned up a few times. The chain carries TRBV13 and TRBJ2-3; unclear D gene. The V gene's germline CDR1 is PRHDT and CDR2 FYEKMQ (reference sequence). Trimming cost V 7 bases and J 2 bases, with 10 bases left between them. This CDR3 spans 13 amino acids. In nucleotides, the CDR3 is TGTGCCAGCACTGCCAAACTCACAGATACGCAGTATTTT. Protein sequence: CASTAKLTDTQYF.

This chain uses TRBV7-8 with TRBJ1-2; D is perhaps TRBD1 (5 bases). The CDR3 loop spans 15 amino acids. Trimming shortened V by 6 bases and J by 7 bases, and 21 bases separated the two germline ends. CDR1 and CDR2 (germline): SGHVS, FQNEAQ. The CDR3 DNA is TGTGCCAGCAGTGCGAGGGACTTCATCCAAGGTGGCTACACCTTC. It yields the protein CASSARDFIQGGYTF.

The rearrangement uses TRBV20-1 and TRBJ1-2, with D perhaps matching TRBD1 (5 bases). V was shortened by 3 bases and J by 4 bases, with 9 bases between the two germline ends. CDR1 DFQATT and CDR2 SNEGSKA come from the germline V gene (reference sequence). CDR3 length: 12 amino acids. This chain's CDR3 is CSARTASYGYTF. CDR3 DNA: TGCAGTGCTAGGACAGCATCCTATGGCTACACCTTC.

The chain couples TRBV30 to TRBJ2-3; perhaps TRBD1 as D (5 bases). CDR3 size: 11 residues. V was cut by 4 bases and J by 3 bases, with 5 bases left in between. Germline V gives CDR1 GTSNPN, CDR2 SVGIG (reference sequence). This chain's CDR3 is CAWTGTDTQYF. DNA of the CDR3: TGTGCCTGGACAGGGACAGATACGCAGTATTTT.

The chain employs TRBV7-9 and TRBJ2-1; maybe TRBD2 (6 bases). The CDR3 is 15 residues long. Germline CDR1 reads SEHNR; CDR2 reads FQNEAQ (reference sequence). With 5 bases removed from V and 6 bases from J, the gap between germline ends came to 17 bases. CDR3 sequence reads: CASSDYLTRFNEQFF. The CDR3 DNA reads TGTGCCAGCAGCGATTATCTGACTAGGTTCAATGAGCAGTTCTTC.

This clonotype was found a few times. This chain joins TRBV29-1 and TRBJ1-4; D is perhaps TRBD1 (6 bases). Germline CDR1 reads SQVTM; CDR2 reads ANQGSEA. V was trimmed by 4 bases and J by 8 bases, leaving 14 bases between them. The length of the CDR3 is 13 residues. CDR3: CSVGWDMTEKLFF. The CDR3 DNA is TGCAGCGTTGGATGGGACATGACAGAAAAACTGTTTTTT.

The V gene is TRBV12-3 or TRBV12-4, the J gene TRBJ1-1, with a tentative D call TRBD1 (5 bases). Deletions cut 5 bases from V and 5 bases from J, with 12 bases between. The CDR3 runs to 13 residues. CDR3 loop: CASSTPGGTEAFF. The CDR3 nucleotides are TGTGCCAGCAGTACCCCGGGGGGAACTGAAGCTTTCTTT.

The V gene is TRBV7-8, the J gene TRBJ2-4; D unclear. Trimming pared 5 bases from V and 0 bases from J, leaving 14 bases between. CDR1 SGHVS and CDR2 FQNEAQ come from the germline V gene. The CDR3 contains 16 residues. CDR3 residues: CASSPMATSAKNIQYF. In DNA, the CDR3 is TGTGCCAGCAGCCCAATGGCGACATCAGCCAAAAACATTCAGTACTTC.

The chain couples TRBV6-5 to TRBJ2-1; tentative D call: TRBD2 (7 bases). Germline lookup yields CDR1 MNHEY and CDR2 SVGAGI. The CDR3 runs 16 residues. V was cut by 2 bases and J by 5 bases, with 16 bases left in between. The CDR3 DNA sequence: TGTGCCAGCAGTTACGGGGGCGGGGGCCTGGACAATGAGCAGTTCTTC. Encoded protein: CASSYGGGGLDNEQFF.

This clonotype was observed a few times. The chain recombines TRBV27 with TRBJ2-1; D may be TRBD1 (6 bases). CDR3 length equals 14 residues. V dropped 5 bases and J dropped 1 base, with 9 bases sitting between them. Germline V CDR1 and CDR2: MNHEY, SMNVEV (reference sequence). The CDR3 loop is CASSRQVSYNEQFF. The CDR3 DNA sequence: TGTGCCAGCAGTCGACAGGTTTCCTACAATGAGCAGTTCTTC.

This clonotype showed up just a few times. The J gene is TRBJ1-2, the V gene TRBV12-3 or TRBV12-4, with no clear D. Trimming removed 7 bases at V and 8 bases at J, with 14 bases between. This CDR3 is 12 amino acids long. The CDR3 loop is CASTQLPGGYTF. The DNA of the CDR3 is TGTGCCAGCACCCAGCTCCCTGGGGGCTACACCTTC.

V usage is TRBV5-1 and J usage is TRBJ2-1; possible D gene TRBD2, 5 bases. The CDR3 contains 13 residues. The V and J ends lost 4 bases and 8 bases respectively, with 13 bases between them. Germline lookup yields CDR1 SGHRS and CDR2 YFSETQ. The CDR3 DNA reads TGCGCCAGCAGCCCTAGCCCGGGGTATGAGCAGTTCTTC. Protein sequence: CASSPSPGYEQFF.

In its sample, this clonotype was seen a few times. V usage is TRBV7-2 and J usage is TRBJ1-2, with 10 bases lining up with TRBD1. With 1 base clipped from V and 7 bases from J, the junction kept 12 bases outside the gene matches. Germline CDR1 reads SGHTA; CDR2 reads FQGNSA. The CDR3 totals 17 residues. This CDR3 reads CASSLEGGQGRGGGYTF. CDR3 DNA sequence: TGTGCCAGCAGCTTAGAAGGGGGACAGGGGCGGGGAGGTGGCTACACCTTC.